Shown below are 26 T cell receptor beta chains from a single sample sequenced in a study of shared clonotypes between healthy human individuals. Libraries were prepared by immunoSEQ multiplex PCR; TCRdb keeps only in-frame clonotypes and omits some of them. Seen here are a few hundred thousand clones, approximately 71% observed once, and the top ten hold about 12%. The sample taken for sequencing was PBMCs. These receptors were collected from a middle-aged woman in good health. Some clones in this sample may be carry-over from other donors' samples.

Details on this clone: This sequence may be a read error, since a much larger clone differs from it by one base. The sample has other DNA sequences that encode this CDR3 too. The chain has TRBV9 and TRBJ2-3; 10 nucleotides match TRBD2. The trim removed 0 bases at V and 6 bases at J, leaving 10 bases unmatched. The germline CDR1 and CDR2 sequences are SGDLS and YYNGEE. CDR3 length: 17 amino acids. CDR3 residues: CASSVGASGRRADTQYF. CDR3 sequence (DNA): TGTGCCAGCAGCGTAGGGGCTAGCGGGAGACGAGCGGATACGCAGTATTTT.

In its sample, this clone was seen once. The chain joins TRBV30 to TRBJ2-1; D not resolved. The CDR3 is 14 amino acids. Trimming shortened V by 0 bases and J by 12 bases, and 18 bases separated the two germline ends. The germline V gene encodes CDR1 GTSNPN and CDR2 SVGIG (reference sequence). The chain's CDR3 is CAWSVRPRPEWQFF. In nucleotides, the CDR3 is TGTGCCTGGAGTGTACGGCCGCGCCCCGAGTGGCAGTTCTTC.

The rearrangement joins TRBV5-1 to TRBJ2-5; TRBD1 is a possible D gene (5 bases). This CDR3 has 14 amino acids. Per germline, CDR1 SGHRS and CDR2 YFSETQ. Trimming removed 4 bases at V and 3 bases at J, with 13 bases between. The CDR3 sequence: CASSRTPHEETQYF. CDR3 in DNA: TGCGCCAGCAGCCGGACACCACATGAAGAGACCCAGTACTTC.

This chain links TRBV5-6 with TRBJ2-5; D ambiguous. V was trimmed by 0 bases and J by 5 bases, leaving 8 bases between them. This CDR3 spans 13 amino acids. Germline CDR1 SGHDT, CDR2 YYEEEE. CDR3 DNA sequence: TGTGCCAGCAGCTTGGTGAATAAGGAGACCCAGTACTTC. Amino acid sequence: CASSLVNKETQYF.

This clone showed up just a few times. The V and J genes are TRBV2 and TRBJ2-1; 8 bases map to TRBD2. This CDR3 contains 14 residues. The germline V gene has CDR1 SNHLY and CDR2 FYNNEI. J lost 6 bases, V lost 4 bases, and 5 bases had no gene match. This CDR3 is CASSVDGRGNEQFF. The CDR3 DNA reads as TGTGCCAGCAGTGTTGACGGGAGGGGCAATGAGCAGTTCTTC.

This clone was observed many times. Other nucleotide sequences in the sample specify the same CDR3. This chain's CDR3 is CASSQDRGGKTQYF. In DNA, the CDR3 is TGCGCCAGCAGCCAAGATCGAGGGGGCAAGACCCAGTACTTC. V usage is TRBV4-3 and J usage is TRBJ2-5, with 7 bases lining up with TRBD1. Germline values: CDR1 LGHNA, CDR2 YSLEER. Losses at the gene ends were 0 bases for V and 6 bases for J; bases not matched to a gene: 4. This CDR3 is built from 14 residues.

With respect to this clone: A much more abundant neighbour one base away suggests this may be a read error. Other nucleotide sequences from this sample produce the same CDR3. This chain connects TRBV9 to TRBJ1-1; tentatively, D is TRBD1 (6 bases). The CDR3 has 14 residues. The V gene's germline CDR1 is SGDLS and CDR2 YYNGEE. V lost 4 bases and J 1 base, leaving 11 bases between the germline ends. CDR3 nucleotide sequence: TGTGCCAGCAGCCCCCGGACAGCGAACACTGAAGCTTTCTTT. Protein product: CASSPRTANTEAFF.

This chain connects TRBV11-2 to TRBJ1-4, with TRBD1 as a possible D gene (5 bases). Germline CDR1 and CDR2: SGHAT and FQNNGV. The V gene lost 5 bases and the J gene lost 3 bases, with 13 bases spanning the gap. This CDR3 is built from 15 residues. CDR3: CASSSPQGSNEKLFF. The CDR3 DNA reads as TGTGCCAGCAGCAGTCCCCAGGGATCTAATGAAAAACTGTTTTTT.

The chain uses TRBV18 and TRBJ2-1; 7 nucleotides agree with TRBD1. V trimming: 5 bases; J trimming: 9 bases; junction bases outside the gene matches: 7. Germline V gene data show CDR1 as KGHSH and CDR2 as LQKENI. The CDR3 extends over 13 amino acids. The chain's CDR3 is CASSETGLSEQFF. In nucleotides, the CDR3 is TGTGCCAGCTCAGAGACAGGGTTAAGTGAGCAGTTCTTC.

The rearrangement uses TRBV7-3 and TRBJ2-1; D gene ambiguous. Germline V gives CDR1 SGHTA, CDR2 FQGTGA. V dropped 0 bases and J dropped 7 bases, with 19 bases sitting between them. The CDR3 is made up of 17 amino acids. CDR3 region: CASSLTGDGVLGNEQFF. CDR3 nucleotide sequence: TGTGCCAGCAGCTTAACGGGCGATGGAGTTCTAGGGAATGAGCAGTTCTTC.

Points on this clone: This likely traces to a read error, being one base from a far larger clone. Other DNA sequences in this specimen translate into the identical CDR3. V usage is TRBV6-5 and J usage is TRBJ2-7; 9 bases match TRBD2. V dropped 0 bases and J dropped 3; count of bases not matched to a gene: 3. The CDR3 has 15 residues. The germline CDR1 and CDR2 sequences are MNHEY and SVGAGI. The CDR3 is CASSYSPSGNYEQYF. In nucleotides, the CDR3 is TGTGCCAGCAGTTACTCGCCTAGCGGGAACTACGAGCAGTACTTC.

The chain recombines TRBV2 with TRBJ2-5; a possible D gene is TRBD1 (7 bases). CDR3 length: 12 amino acids. Germline CDR1 reads SNHLY; CDR2 reads FYNNEI. The CDR3 nucleotides read TGTGCAGGGGGGACAGACCAAGAGACCCAGTACTTC. It specifies CAGGTDQETQYF.

With respect to this clone: Being one base from a much bigger clone, this may be a read error. Other DNA sequences from this sample encode an identical CDR3 as well. The CDR3 region has the DNA TGTGCCAGTAGCCAAGATCATACAGGGAATTCACCCCTCCACTTT. It specifies CASSQDHTGNSPLHF. The chain recombines TRBV4-2 with TRBJ1-6; possible D gene TRBD1, 6 bases. The CDR3 extends over 15 amino acids. Germline V gives CDR1 LGHNA, CDR2 YNFKEQ.

The V call is TRBV18, the J call TRBJ2-5; no definite D call. The CDR3 loop spans 15 amino acids. Per germline, CDR1 KGHSH and CDR2 LQKENI. The germline V and J ends were trimmed by 4 bases and 4 bases, with 16 bases remaining between them. In DNA form, the CDR3 reads TGTGCCAGCTCACGAAGTCAGCAGGTGTCAGAGACCCAGTACTTC. It specifies CASSRSQQVSETQYF.

This clone was counted many times. Different DNA sequences within this sample yield the same CDR3. This chain connects TRBV30 to TRBJ2-7; tentatively, D is TRBD1 (8 bases). Germline values: CDR1 GTSNPN, CDR2 SVGIG (reference sequence). This CDR3 contains 15 residues. Trimming pared 2 bases from V and 6 bases from J, leaving 20 bases between. CDR3 sequence: CAWSLADRDVSEQYF. CDR3 DNA sequence: TGTGCCTGGAGTCTAGCGGACAGGGATGTGTCCGAGCAGTACTTC.

V usage is TRBV9 and J usage is TRBJ1-2, with 9 positions matching TRBD1. This CDR3 comprises 14 residues. Trimming removed 0 bases from V and 6 bases from J; junction bases left unmatched: 3. The V gene's germline CDR1 is SGDLS and CDR2 YYNGEE. This CDR3 is CASSVAGQGNGYTF. CDR3 bases: TGTGCCAGCAGCGTAGCGGGACAGGGAAATGGCTACACCTTC.

J is TRBJ1-3 and V is TRBV6-6, with 7 nucleotides matching TRBD1. Losses at the gene ends were 8 bases for V and 7 bases for J; bases not matched to a gene: 11. Germline values: CDR1 MNHNY, CDR2 SVGAGI (reference sequence). The length of the CDR3 is 14 residues. The CDR3 reads CASGNRGRGNTIYF. The CDR3, as DNA: TGTGCCAGCGGGAATAGGGGGCGAGGGAACACCATATATTTT.

The chain joins TRBV7-3 to TRBJ2-6; tentative D call: TRBD1 (6 bases). This CDR3 region has 20 residues. The germline CDR1 and CDR2 sequences are SGHTA and FQGTGA. V was shortened by 3 bases and J by 2 bases, with 23 bases between the two germline ends. CDR3 sequence: CASSFEAIGHPGAGANVLTF. CDR3 sequence (DNA): TGTGCCAGCAGCTTCGAGGCTATCGGTCATCCAGGGGCTGGGGCCAACGTCCTGACTTTC.

Worth noting for this clone: A read error may account for a junction end that differs from germline. The V and J genes are TRBV6-4 and TRBJ2-1; D may be TRBD2 (7 bases). Per germline, CDR1 MRHNA and CDR2 SNTAGT. The CDR3 consists of 15 residues. Here the CDR3 reads CASSVEGGSYNEQLF. The CDR3 DNA sequence: TGTGCCAGCAGTGTTGAGGGGGGGTCCTACAATGAGCAGCTCTTC.

This sequence joins TRBV6-6 and TRBJ1-6; TRBD1 is a possible D gene (6 bases). The CDR3 consists of 14 residues. Germline values: CDR1 MNHNY, CDR2 SVGAGI (reference sequence). The V and J ends lost 5 bases and 8 bases respectively, with 13 bases between them. CDR3: CASSRWGGDSPLHF. The CDR3 coding sequence is TGTGCCAGCAGTCGGTGGGGGGGCGATTCACCCCTCCACTTT.

The V and J genes are TRBV19 and TRBJ1-5; D not certain. The CDR3 spans 15 residues. CDR1 and CDR2 from the germline V gene are LNHDA and SQIVND (reference sequence). The V gene lost 7 bases and the J gene lost 3 bases, with 16 bases spanning the gap. CDR3 sequence reads: CASTLTLGYNQPQHF. The DNA for the CDR3 is TGTGCCAGTACCCTTACTTTGGGTTACAATCAGCCCCAGCATTTT.

This clone was detected only once. V is TRBV9 and J is TRBJ1-2; D gene unclear. The V end was cut by 4 bases, the J end by 4 bases, with 8 bases between. The CDR3 extends over 12 amino acids. Per the germline V gene, CDR1 is SGDLS and CDR2 is YYNGEE. This CDR3 is CASSSEGYGYTF. The CDR3 bases are TGTGCCAGCAGCTCGGAGGGCTATGGCTACACCTTC.

This clone was seen once. The gene calls are TRBV10-2 and TRBJ2-3; D unclear. The length of the CDR3 is 13 residues. Trimming shortened V by 6 bases and J by 0 bases, and 7 bases separated the two germline ends. Germline CDR1 is WSHSY and CDR2 is SAAADI. The CDR3 DNA reads as TGCGCCAGCAGGGACCCTAGCACAGATACGCAGTATTTT. Its translation is CASRDPSTDTQYF.

V usage is TRBV10-2 and J usage is TRBJ2-5; 15 nucleotides line up with TRBD2. Germline values: CDR1 WSHSY, CDR2 SAAADI. Trimming removed 3 bases from V and 5 bases from J; junction bases left unmatched: 7. The CDR3 sequence is 17 residues long. CDR3 loop: CASSDPRTSGRGETQYF. Here the CDR3 DNA reads TGCGCCAGCAGTGATCCTAGGACTAGCGGGAGGGGGGAGACCCAGTACTTC.

This clone was seen at least ten times. The same CDR3 can be traced to other DNA sequences in this sample. This chain uses TRBV9 with TRBJ2-1; TRBD2 agrees at 7 bases. With V trimmed by 3 bases and J by 5 bases, 8 bases remained unmatched. Germline V gives CDR1 SGDLS, CDR2 YYNGEE. The CDR3 covers 15 residues. The CDR3 DNA follows: TGTGCCAGCAGCGCCGCGGGAGCGCCCAACAATGAGCAGTTCTTC. Translating it yields CASSAAGAPNNEQFF.

This clone was recorded once. This chain uses TRBV7-3 with TRBJ1-2, with D unresolved. Trimming stripped 4 bases from V and 7 bases from J, with 19 bases between. This CDR3 is built from 15 residues. Germline V CDR1 and CDR2: SGHTA, FQGTGA. The CDR3 DNA follows: TGTGCCAGCAGCTCCCATTTTGGGCGAGCGGGTGGCTACACCTTC. It codes for CASSSHFGRAGGYTF. Filled out from reference TRBV7-3 and TRBJ1-2, the complete variable domain reads GAGVSQTPSNKVTEKGKYVELRCDPISGHTALYWYRQSLGQGPEFLIYFQGTGAADDSGLPNDRFFAVRPEGSVSTLKIQRTERGDSAVYLCASSSHFGRAGGYTFGSGTRLTVV.